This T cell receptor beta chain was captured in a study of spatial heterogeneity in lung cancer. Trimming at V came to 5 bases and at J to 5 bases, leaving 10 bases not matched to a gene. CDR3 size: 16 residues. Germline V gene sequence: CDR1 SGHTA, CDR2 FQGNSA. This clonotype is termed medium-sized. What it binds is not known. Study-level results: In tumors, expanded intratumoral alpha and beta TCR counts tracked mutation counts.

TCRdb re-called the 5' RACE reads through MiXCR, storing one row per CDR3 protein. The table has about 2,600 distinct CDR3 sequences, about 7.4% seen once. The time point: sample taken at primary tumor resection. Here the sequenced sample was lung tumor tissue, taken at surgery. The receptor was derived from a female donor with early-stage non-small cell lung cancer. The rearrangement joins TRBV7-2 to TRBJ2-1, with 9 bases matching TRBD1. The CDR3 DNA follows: TGTGCCAGCAGCAAGGCCGGGACAGGGACTAACAATGAGCAGTTCTTC. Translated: CASSKAGTGTNNEQFF.